One sample yielded the 12 T cell receptor beta chains listed below, sequenced in a study of T cells expressing NK-cell markers. No DNA is given; TCRdb re-called the 5' RACE reads and lists each CDR3 protein once. The table for this sample gives about half a million distinct CDR3 sequences. Sequencing input: blood T cells: a sorted CD56 or NKG2C T cell subset, CD4+ or CD8+ T cells, or bulk PBMC T cells (not recorded which). All receptors come from a woman in her forties or fifties in good health.

The rearrangement links TRBV29-1 to TRBJ1-2; TCRdb's assignment of TRBD1 cannot be checked, as there is no DNA. The CDR3 is 14 residues long. CDR1 and CDR2 from the germline V gene are SQVTM and ANQGSEA. The CDR3 sequence: CSVGGDGSNYGYTF.

The rearrangement uses TRBV7-9 and TRBJ2-1; TCRdb's D call, TRBD2, is unchecked because there is no DNA. The CDR3 is made up of 18 amino acids. Germline V gives CDR1 SEHNR, CDR2 FQNEAQ (reference sequence). This chain's CDR3 is CASSLGWQRRNSYNEQFF.

The V and J genes are TRBV7-6 and TRBJ2-1; the TCRdb D gene call, TRBD1, has no DNA to confirm it. The CDR3 has 14 amino acids. CDR1 SGHVS and CDR2 FNYEAQ come from the germline V gene. The chain's CDR3 is CASSLAHGANEQFF. Full variable domain (remainder filled in from reference TRBV7-6 and TRBJ2-1): GAGVSQSPRYKVTKRGQDVALRCDPISGHVSLYWYRQALGQGPEFLTYFNYEAQQDKSGLPNDRFSAERPEGSISTLTIQRTEQRDSAMYRCASSLAHGANEQFFGPGTRLTVL.

The genes are TRBV5-1 and TRBJ1-1; TCRdb lists TRBD1, though no DNA is available to test this call. This CDR3 region has 14 residues. The germline V gene encodes CDR1 SGHRS and CDR2 YFSETQ. The CDR3 is CASSLREWGDEAFF.

V is TRBV11-1 and J is TRBJ2-2. The CDR3 is 14 amino acids. The germline V gene has CDR1 SGHAT and CDR2 FQDESV (reference sequence). CDR3 sequence reads: CASRSHVNTGELFF.

The J gene is TRBJ1-1, the V gene TRBV11-1; TCRdb calls TRBD1, which cannot be checked without DNA. Per the germline V gene, CDR1 is SGHAT and CDR2 is FQDESV (reference sequence). The CDR3 contains 17 residues. CDR3 in amino acids: CASSLALTGGFNTEAFF.

This chain links TRBV4-2 with TRBJ2-7; absent DNA, TCRdb's TRBD2 call cannot be checked. The CDR3 is 16 amino acids. Germline CDR1 LGHNA, CDR2 YNFKEQ. This CDR3 reads CASSQATSVSSYEQYF.

J is TRBJ2-2 and V is TRBV7-8. This CDR3 is 15 amino acids long. Germline CDR1 reads SGHVS; CDR2 reads FQNEAQ. CDR3 sequence reads: CASSLVITDTGELFF.

The chain combines TRBV20-1 with TRBJ1-1. The CDR3 covers 13 residues. Germline-derived CDR1 and CDR2 are DFQATT and SNEGSKA (reference sequence). CDR3 protein: CAGWGGTNTEAFF.

The CDR3 reads CASSLVSGASPDTQYF. V gene TRBV5-1 combines with J gene TRBJ2-3; the D call from TCRdb, TRBD2, cannot be confirmed without DNA. The CDR3 runs to 16 residues. The germline CDR1 and CDR2 sequences are SGHRS and YFSETQ.

The gene calls are TRBV7-9 and TRBJ2-2; the TRBD1 assignment by TCRdb is unverifiable without DNA. The V gene's germline CDR1 is SEHNR and CDR2 FQNEAQ (reference sequence). The CDR3 has 14 residues. CDR3: CASSLRQAVGELFF.

The chain employs TRBV4-2 and TRBJ2-5; TCRdb selects TRBD1, and the lack of DNA leaves this call unchecked. Germline-derived CDR1 and CDR2 are LGHNA and YNFKEQ. The CDR3 extends over 14 amino acids. The CDR3 sequence is CASSQDGSRVAQYF.